The entry below gives a single TCR beta chain sequence along with its context. The entry originates in a study of control samples from healthy donors and cancer patients. Clones were sequenced by immunoSEQ multiplex PCR, and TCRdb holds only the in-frame ones, with some missing. Seen here are about 120,000 clones, more than 70% observed once, and the top ten hold 40%. The CDR3 has 16 residues. From germline, CDR1 is SGHKS and CDR2 YYEKEE (reference sequence). Germline trimming cut 3 bases from V and 9 bases from J; bases unmatched to any gene: 9. The chain recombines TRBV5-5 with TRBJ1-6; 10 bases agree with TRBD1. This sequence was found in a man aged 50-59 years in good health. The sequenced sample was blood. Here the CDR3 reads CASSWDSGTGASPLHF. CDR3 DNA: TGTGCCAGCAGCTGGGATTCCGGGACAGGGGCTTCACCCCTCCACTTT.